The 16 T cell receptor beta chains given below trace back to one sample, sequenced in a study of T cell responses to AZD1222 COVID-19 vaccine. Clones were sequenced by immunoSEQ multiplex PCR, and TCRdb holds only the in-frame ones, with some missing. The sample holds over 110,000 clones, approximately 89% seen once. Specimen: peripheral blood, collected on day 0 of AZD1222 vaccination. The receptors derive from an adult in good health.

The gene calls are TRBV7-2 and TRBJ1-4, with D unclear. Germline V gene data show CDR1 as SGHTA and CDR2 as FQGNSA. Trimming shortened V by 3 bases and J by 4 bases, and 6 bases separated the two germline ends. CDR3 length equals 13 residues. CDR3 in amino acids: CASSLTRNEKLFF. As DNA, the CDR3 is TGTGCCAGCAGCTTGACACGTAATGAAAAACTGTTTTTT.

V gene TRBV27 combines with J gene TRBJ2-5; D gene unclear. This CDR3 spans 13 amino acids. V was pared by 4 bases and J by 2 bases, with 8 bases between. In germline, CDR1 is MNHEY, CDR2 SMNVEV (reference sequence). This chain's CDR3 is CASSSWGQETQYF. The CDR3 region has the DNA TGTGCCAGCAGTTCATGGGGTCAAGAGACCCAGTACTTC.

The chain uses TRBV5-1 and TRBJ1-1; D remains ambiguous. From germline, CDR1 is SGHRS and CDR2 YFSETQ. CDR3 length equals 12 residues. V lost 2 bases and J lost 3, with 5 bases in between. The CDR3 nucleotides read TGCGCCAGCAGCTTTAGCGACACTGAAGCTTTCTTT. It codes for CASSFSDTEAFF.

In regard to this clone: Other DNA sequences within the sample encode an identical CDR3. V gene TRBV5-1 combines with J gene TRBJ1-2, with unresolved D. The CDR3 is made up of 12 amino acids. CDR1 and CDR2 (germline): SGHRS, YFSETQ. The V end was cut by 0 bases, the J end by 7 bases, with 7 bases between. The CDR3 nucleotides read TGCGCCAGCAGCTTGGACGCGGCTGGCTACACCTTC. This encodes CASSLDAAGYTF.

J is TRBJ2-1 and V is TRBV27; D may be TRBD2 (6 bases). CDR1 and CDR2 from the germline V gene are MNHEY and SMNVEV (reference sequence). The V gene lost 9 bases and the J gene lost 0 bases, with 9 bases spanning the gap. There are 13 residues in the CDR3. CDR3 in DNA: TGTGCCAGTCGGGGGAGCTCCTACAATGAGCAGTTCTTC. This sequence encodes CASRGSSYNEQFF.

In DNA form, the CDR3 reads TGTGCCAGCATCGGCAGGCCCAGAACGTCGGCAGATACGCAGTATTTT. Its translation is CASIGRPRTSADTQYF. The gene calls are TRBV2 and TRBJ2-3, with D unclear. Trimming took off 7 bases at V and 4 bases at J, with 21 bases between the two ends. CDR1 and CDR2 from the germline V gene are SNHLY and FYNNEI. The CDR3 contains 16 residues.

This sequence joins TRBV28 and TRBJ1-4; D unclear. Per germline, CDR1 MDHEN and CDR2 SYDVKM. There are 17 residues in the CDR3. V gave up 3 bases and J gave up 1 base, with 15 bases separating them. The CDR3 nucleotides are TGTGCCAGCAGTTTCCTGGCAAAATTGTTAACTAATGAAAAACTGTTTTTT. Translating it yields CASSFLAKLLTNEKLFF.

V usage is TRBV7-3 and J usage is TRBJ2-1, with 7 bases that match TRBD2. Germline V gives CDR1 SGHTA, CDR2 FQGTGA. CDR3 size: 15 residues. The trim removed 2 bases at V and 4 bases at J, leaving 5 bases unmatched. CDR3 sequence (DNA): TGTGCCAGCAGCTTAGCGGGAGCCTCGTACAATGAGCAGTTCTTC. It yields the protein CASSLAGASYNEQFF.

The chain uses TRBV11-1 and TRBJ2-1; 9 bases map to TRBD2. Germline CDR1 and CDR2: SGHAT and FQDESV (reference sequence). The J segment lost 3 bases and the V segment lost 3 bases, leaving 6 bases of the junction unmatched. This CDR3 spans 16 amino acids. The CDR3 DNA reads TGTGCCAGCAGCTTGTATAGCGGGGGAAACTACAATGAGCAGTTCTTC. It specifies CASSLYSGGNYNEQFF.

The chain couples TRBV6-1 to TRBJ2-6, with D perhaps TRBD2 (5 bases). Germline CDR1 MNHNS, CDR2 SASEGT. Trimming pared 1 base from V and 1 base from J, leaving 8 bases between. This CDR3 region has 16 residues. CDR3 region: CASSEEGGSGANVLTF. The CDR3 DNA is TGTGCCAGCAGTGAAGAAGGCGGGTCTGGGGCCAACGTCCTGACTTTC.

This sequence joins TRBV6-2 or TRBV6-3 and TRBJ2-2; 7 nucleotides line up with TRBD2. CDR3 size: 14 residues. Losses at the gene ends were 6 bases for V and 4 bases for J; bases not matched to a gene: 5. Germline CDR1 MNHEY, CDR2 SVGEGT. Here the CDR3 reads CASSPGTTTGELFF. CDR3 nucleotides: TGTGCCAGCAGCCCGGGGACTACCACCGGGGAGCTGTTTTTT.

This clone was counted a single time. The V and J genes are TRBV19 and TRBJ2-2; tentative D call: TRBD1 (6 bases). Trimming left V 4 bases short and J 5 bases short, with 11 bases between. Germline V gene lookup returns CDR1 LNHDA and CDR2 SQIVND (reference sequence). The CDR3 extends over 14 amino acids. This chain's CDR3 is CASSRKGQTGELFF. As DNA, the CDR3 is TGTGCCAGTAGTAGAAAGGGACAAACCGGGGAGCTGTTTTTT. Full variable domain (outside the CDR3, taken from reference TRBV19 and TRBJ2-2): DGGITQSPKYLFRKEGQNVTLSCEQNLNHDAMYWYRQDPGQGLRLIYYSQIVNDFQKGDIAEGYSVSREKKESFPLTVTSAQKNPTAFYLCASSRKGQTGELFFGEGSRLTVL.

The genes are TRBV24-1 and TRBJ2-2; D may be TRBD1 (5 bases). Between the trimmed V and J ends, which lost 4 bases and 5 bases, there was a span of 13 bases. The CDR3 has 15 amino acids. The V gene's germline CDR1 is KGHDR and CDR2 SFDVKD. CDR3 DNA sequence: TGTGCCACCAGTGAACCGGGCAGGGCGACCGGGGAGCTGTTTTTT. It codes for CATSEPGRATGELFF.

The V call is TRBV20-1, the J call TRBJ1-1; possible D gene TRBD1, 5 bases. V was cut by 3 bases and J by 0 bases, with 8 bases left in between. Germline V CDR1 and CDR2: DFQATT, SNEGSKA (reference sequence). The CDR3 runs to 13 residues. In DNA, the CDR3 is TGCAGTGCTAGTGTGGGGCTGAACACTGAAGCTTTCTTT. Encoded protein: CSASVGLNTEAFF.

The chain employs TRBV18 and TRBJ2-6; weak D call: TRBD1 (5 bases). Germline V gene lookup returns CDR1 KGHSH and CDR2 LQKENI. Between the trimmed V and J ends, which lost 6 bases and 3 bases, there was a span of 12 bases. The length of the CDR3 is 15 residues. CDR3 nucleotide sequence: TGTGCCAGCTCCCGACAAGGGGATGGGGCCAACGTCCTGACTTTC. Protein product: CASSRQGDGANVLTF. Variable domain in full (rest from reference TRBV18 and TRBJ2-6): NAGVMQNPRHLVRRRGQEARLRCSPMKGHSHVYWYRQLPEEGLKFMVYLQKENIIDESGMPKERFSAEFPKEGPSILRIQQVVRGDSAAYFCASSRQGDGANVLTFGAGSRLTVL.

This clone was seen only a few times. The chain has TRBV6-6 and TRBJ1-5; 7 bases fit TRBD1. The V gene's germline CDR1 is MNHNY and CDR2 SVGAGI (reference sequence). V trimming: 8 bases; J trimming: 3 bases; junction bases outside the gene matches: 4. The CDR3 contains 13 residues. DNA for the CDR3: TGTGCCAGCGTAGGACAGGTCAATCAGCCCCAGCATTTT. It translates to CASVGQVNQPQHF.